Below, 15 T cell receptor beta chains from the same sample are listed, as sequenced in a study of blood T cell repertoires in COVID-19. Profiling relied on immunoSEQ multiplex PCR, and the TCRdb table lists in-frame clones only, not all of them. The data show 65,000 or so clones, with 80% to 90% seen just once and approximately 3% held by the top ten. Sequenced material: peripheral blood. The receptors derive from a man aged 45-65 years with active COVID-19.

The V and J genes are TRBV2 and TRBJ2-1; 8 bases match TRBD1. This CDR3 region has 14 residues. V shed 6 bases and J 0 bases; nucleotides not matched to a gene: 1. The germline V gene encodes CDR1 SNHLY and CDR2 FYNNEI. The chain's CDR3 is CASRDRGSYNEQFF. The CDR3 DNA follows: TGTGCCAGCAGAGACAGGGGCTCCTACAATGAGCAGTTCTTC.

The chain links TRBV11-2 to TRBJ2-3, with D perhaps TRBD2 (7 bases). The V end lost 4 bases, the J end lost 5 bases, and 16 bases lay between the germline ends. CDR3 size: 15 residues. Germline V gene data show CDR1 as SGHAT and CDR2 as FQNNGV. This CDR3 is CASSYGGGPVDTQYF. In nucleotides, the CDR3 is TGTGCCAGCAGCTATGGGGGGGGGCCTGTAGATACGCAGTATTTT. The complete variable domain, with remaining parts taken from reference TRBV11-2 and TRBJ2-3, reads EAGVAQSPRYKIIEKRQSVAFWCNPISGHATLYWYQQILGQGPKLLIQFQNNGVVDDSQLPKDRFSAERLKGVDSTLKIQPAKLEDSAVYLCASSYGGGPVDTQYFGPGTRLTVL.

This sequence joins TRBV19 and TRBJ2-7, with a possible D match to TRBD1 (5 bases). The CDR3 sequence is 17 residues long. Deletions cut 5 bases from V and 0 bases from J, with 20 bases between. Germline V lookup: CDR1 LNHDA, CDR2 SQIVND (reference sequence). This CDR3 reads CASSPTAAGLNSYEQYF. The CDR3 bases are TGTGCCAGTAGTCCCACCGCGGCAGGGTTAAACTCCTACGAGCAGTACTTC.

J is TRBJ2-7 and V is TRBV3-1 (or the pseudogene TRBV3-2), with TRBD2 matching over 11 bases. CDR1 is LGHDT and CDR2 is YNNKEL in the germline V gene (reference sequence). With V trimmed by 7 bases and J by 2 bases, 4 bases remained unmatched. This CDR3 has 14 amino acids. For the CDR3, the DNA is TGTGCCAGCACTGGGACTAGCGGCCCCTACGAGCAGTACTTC. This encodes CASTGTSGPYEQYF.

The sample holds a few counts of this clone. The CDR3, as DNA: TGTGCCAGCAGCGTCGGACAGGGGAGTCAGCCCCAGCATTTT. Translating gives CASSVGQGSQPQHF. The chain recombines TRBV11-2 with TRBJ1-5; 9 bases map to TRBD1. CDR1 is SGHAT and CDR2 is FQNNGV in the germline V gene. CDR3 length: 14 residues. V was clipped by 5 bases and J by 6 bases; unmatched bases: 5.

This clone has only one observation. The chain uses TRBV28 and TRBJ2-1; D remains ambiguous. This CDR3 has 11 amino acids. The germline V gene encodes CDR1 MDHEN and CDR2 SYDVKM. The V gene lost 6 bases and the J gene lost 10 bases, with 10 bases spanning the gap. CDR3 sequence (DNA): TGTGCCAGCAGGCTTAATCGGGAGCAGTTCTTC. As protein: CASRLNREQFF.

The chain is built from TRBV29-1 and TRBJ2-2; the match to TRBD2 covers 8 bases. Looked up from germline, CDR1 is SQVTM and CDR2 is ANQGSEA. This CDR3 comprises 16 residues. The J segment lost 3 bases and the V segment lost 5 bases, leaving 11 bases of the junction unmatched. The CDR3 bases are TGCAGCGTTATGGCGGGAGGTCGGGCGGACACCGGGGAGCTGTTTTTT. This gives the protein CSVMAGGRADTGELFF.

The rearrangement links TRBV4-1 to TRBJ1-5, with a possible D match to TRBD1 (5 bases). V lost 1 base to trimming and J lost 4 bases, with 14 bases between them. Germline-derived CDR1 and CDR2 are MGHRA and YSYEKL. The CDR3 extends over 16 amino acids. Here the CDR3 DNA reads TGCGCCAGCAGCCAAGGTGCCCGGGGGGAAAATCAGCCCCAGCATTTT. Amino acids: CASSQGARGENQPQHF.

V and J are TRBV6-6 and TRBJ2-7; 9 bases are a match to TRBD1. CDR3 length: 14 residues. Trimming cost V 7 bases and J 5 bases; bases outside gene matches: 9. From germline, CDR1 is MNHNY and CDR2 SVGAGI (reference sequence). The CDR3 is CASTAPGQGDEQYF. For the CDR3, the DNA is TGTGCCAGCACGGCGCCGGGACAGGGAGACGAGCAGTACTTC.

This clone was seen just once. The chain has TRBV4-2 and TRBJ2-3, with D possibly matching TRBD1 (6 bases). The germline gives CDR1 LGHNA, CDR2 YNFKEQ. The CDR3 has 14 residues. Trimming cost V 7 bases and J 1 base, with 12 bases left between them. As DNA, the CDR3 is TGTGCCAGCAAGGGGGAGCCTGGCACAGATACGCAGTATTTT. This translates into CASKGEPGTDTQYF.

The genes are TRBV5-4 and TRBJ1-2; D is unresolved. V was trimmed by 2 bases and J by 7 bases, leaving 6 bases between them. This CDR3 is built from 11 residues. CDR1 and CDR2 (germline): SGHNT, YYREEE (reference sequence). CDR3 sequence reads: CASSFRAGYTF. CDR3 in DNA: TGTGCCAGCAGCTTCCGCGCTGGCTACACCTTC.

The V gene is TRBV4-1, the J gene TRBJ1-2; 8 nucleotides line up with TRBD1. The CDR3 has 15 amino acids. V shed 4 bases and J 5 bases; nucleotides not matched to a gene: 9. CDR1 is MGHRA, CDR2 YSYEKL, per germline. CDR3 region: CASSRPDRGQYGYTF. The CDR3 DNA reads TGCGCCAGCAGCCGGCCCGACAGGGGACAATATGGCTACACCTTC.

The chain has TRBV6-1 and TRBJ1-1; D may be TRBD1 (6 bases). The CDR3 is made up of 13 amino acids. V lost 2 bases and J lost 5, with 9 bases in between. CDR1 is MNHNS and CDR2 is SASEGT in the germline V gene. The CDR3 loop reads CASSENRGTEAFF. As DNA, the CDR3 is TGTGCCAGCAGTGAAAATAGGGGGACTGAAGCTTTCTTT.

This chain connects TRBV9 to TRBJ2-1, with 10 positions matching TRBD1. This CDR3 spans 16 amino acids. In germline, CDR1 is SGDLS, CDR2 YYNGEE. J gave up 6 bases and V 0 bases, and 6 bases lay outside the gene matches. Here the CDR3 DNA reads TGTGCCAGCAGCGTAGAGGGACAGGGGAACATCAATGAGCAGTTCTTC. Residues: CASSVEGQGNINEQFF.

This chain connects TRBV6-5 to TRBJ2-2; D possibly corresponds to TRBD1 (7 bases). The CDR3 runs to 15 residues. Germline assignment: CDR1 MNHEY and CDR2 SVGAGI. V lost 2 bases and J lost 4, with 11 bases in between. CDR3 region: CASSYPGGSTGELFF. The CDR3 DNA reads TGTGCCAGCAGTTACCCAGGGGGGAGCACCGGGGAGCTGTTTTTT.